The clone carrying this TCR beta chain turned up a few times. Antigen unknown. The CDR3 runs 15 residues. CDR1 and CDR2 (germline): MDHEN, SYDVKM. V was trimmed by 2 bases and J by 7 bases, leaving 12 bases between them. The PCR ran on 60 Vbeta and 13 Jbeta primers. TCRdb keeps only in-frame clones here, not all; method: immunoSEQ multiplex PCR. In the table there are about 150,000 clones, roughly 72% of which are singletons. This specimen comes from a study of cytomegalovirus exposure and HLA in healthy donors. Across the study: Inside one of the first data releases sat tens of millions of unique TCRs taken from HLA-typed donors.

Study outcomes and limitations: In a later analysis, HLA-associated TCR beta chains were more clonally expanded than equally common others.

The TCR was taken from a man aged 30-40 years in good health and CMV-seronegative. Sequencing input: PBMCs. V is TRBV28 and J is TRBJ1-6; a possible D gene is TRBD1 (5 bases). In DNA, the CDR3 is TGTGCCAGCAGTTTAGGGGCAGGGAAGAATTCACCCCTCCACTTT. Translating gives CASSLGAGKNSPLHF.